Given below is one TCR beta chain in context. Its target is unknown. The data stem from a study of T-cell memory formation after mild COVID-19. Looking at the study overall: Most TCR clusters belonged to a single donor.

TCRalpha and TCRbeta libraries used 5'RACE with constant-segment primers and UMIs. One entry per CDR3 protein results from TCRdb running MiXCR on the 5' RACE reads. The table shows 470,000 or so distinct CDR3 sequences, with 20% to 25% occurring only once. Study-level findings and limits: Certain responding clones were present in pre-infection memory, suggesting participation of cross-reactive memory.

J lost 7 bases, V lost 0 bases, and 7 bases had no gene match. In germline, CDR1 is SGHRS, CDR2 YFSETQ. The CDR3 has 15 amino acids. The origin of this receptor is an adult woman who had mild COVID-19 (a few samples of this study predate the infection). Cell type and time point are not known. The V and J genes are TRBV5-1 and TRBJ2-7, with 10 bases that match TRBD1. The sample consisted of PBMCs or a T cell subset sorted from them (not recorded which). The CDR3 sequence: CASSLGDRGTKEQYF. The DNA for the CDR3 is TGCGCCAGCAGCTTGGGGGACAGGGGTACAAAGGAGCAGTACTTC.